This TCR beta chain originates from a study of cytotoxic CD8 clonotypes in ibrutinib-treated CLL. Study-level points and caveats: Ibrutinib response saw clonality rise, and progression saw it return toward baseline. Clonality measured at baseline exceeded age-matched healthy donors, tracking circulating CD8+ T-cell counts. Public clonotypes, rarely seen, contracted or held steady on treatment.

Concerning this clone: The antigen remains undetermined.

The junction had 7 bases not matched to a gene; V was cut back by 4 bases and J by 7 bases. The CDR3 runs to 15 residues. Germline V gives CDR1 SGHTA, CDR2 FQGTGA. Target depth was 1 in 200,000 to 1 in 1 million T cells, about 10x per clonotype. Produced via immunoSEQ multiplex PCR; TCRdb's table is partial and in-frame only. The table lists fewer than 100,000 clones, about four fifths of them singletons. The sample was PBMCs, taken after 12 months of ibrutinib treatment. This receptor was identified in a human donor with chronic lymphocytic leukemia. V usage is TRBV7-3 and J usage is TRBJ1-6, with 7 bases aligning to TRBD1. CDR3 bases: TGTGCCAGCAGCTCCCGCGGGGACAGCAATTCACCCCTCCACTTT. This sequence encodes CASSSRGDSNSPLHF.